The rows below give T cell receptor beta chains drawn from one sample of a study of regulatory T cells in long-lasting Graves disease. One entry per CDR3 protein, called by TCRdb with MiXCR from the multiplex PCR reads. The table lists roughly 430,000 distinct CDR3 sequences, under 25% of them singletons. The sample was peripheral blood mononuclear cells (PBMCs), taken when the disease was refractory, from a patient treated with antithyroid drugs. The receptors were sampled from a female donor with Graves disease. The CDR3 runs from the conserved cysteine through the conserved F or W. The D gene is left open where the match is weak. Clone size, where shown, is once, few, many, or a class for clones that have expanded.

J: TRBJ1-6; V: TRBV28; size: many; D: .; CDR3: CASSSPQRANSPLHF; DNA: TGTGCCAGCAGTTCTCCACAGAGAGCTAATTCACCCCTCCACTTT
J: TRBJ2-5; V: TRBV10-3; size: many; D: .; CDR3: CAISARGGVRETQYF; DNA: TGTGCCATCAGCGCGAGGGGGGGGGTCCGGGAGACCCAGTACTTC
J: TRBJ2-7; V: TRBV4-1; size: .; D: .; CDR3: CASSQQIRDKSYEQYF; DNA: TGCGCCAGCAGCCAACAAATCCGGGACAAAAGCTACGAGCAGTACTTC
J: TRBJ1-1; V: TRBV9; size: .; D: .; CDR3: CASSVEDGLNTEAFF; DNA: TGTGCCAGCAGCGTAGAGGACGGACTGAACACTGAAGCTTTCTTT
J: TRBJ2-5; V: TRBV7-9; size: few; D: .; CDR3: CASSLFGALQETQYF; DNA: TGTGCCAGCAGCTTATTCGGGGCCCTCCAAGAGACCCAGTACTTC
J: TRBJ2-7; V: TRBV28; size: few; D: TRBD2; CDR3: CASSNQGTSGSRYEQYF; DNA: TGTGCCAGCAGTAATCAAGGGACTAGCGGGAGTAGGTACGAGCAGTACTTC
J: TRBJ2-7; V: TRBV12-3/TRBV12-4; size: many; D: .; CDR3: CASSFDKHEQYF; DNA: TGTGCCAGCAGCTTCGACAAACACGAGCAGTACTTC
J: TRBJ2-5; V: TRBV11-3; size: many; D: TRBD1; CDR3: CASSLGGTGAETQYF; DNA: TGTGCCAGCAGCTTAGGCGGGACAGGGGCTGAGACCCAGTACTTC
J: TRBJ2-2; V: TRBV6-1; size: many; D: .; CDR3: CASSQEVGRTGELFF; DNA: TGTGCCAGCAGTCAGGAGGTCGGCAGGACCGGGGAGCTGTTTTTT
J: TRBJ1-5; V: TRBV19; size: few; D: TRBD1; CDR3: CASNLGQGRQPQHF; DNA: TGTGCCAGTAATCTCGGACAGGGTAGGCAGCCCCAGCATTTT
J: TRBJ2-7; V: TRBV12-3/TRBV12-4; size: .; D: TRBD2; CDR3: CASSSSGGGGYEQYF; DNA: TGTGCCAGCAGTTCAAGCGGGGGGGGTGGCTACGAGCAGTACTTC
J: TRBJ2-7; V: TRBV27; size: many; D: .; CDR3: CASSLSGRTDEQYF; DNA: TGTGCCAGCAGTTTATCAGGTCGGACAGACGAGCAGTACTTC